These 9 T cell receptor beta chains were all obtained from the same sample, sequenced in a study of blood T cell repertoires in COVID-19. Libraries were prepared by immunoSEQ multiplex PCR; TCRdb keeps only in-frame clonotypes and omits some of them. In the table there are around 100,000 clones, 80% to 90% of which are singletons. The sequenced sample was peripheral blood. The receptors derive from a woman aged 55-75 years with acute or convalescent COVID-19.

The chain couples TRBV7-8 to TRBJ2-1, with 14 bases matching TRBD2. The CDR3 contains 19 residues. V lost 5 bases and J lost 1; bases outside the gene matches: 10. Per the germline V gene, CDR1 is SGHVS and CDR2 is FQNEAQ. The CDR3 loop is CASSGMGLAGAPSYNEQFF. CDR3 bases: TGTGCCAGCAGCGGAATGGGACTAGCGGGAGCCCCATCCTACAATGAGCAGTTCTTC. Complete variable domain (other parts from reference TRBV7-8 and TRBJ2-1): GAGVSQSPRYKVAKRGQDVALRCDPISGHVSLFWYQQALGQGPEFLTYFQNEAQLDKSGLPSDRFFAERPEGSVSTLKIQRTQQEDSAVYLCASSGMGLAGAPSYNEQFFGPGTRLTVL.

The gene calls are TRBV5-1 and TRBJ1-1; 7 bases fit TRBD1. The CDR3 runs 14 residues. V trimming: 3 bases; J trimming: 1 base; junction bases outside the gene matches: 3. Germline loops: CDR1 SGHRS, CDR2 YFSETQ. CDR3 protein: CASSYSGGNTEAFF. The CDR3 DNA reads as TGCGCCAGCAGCTACTCAGGGGGGAACACTGAAGCTTTCTTT.

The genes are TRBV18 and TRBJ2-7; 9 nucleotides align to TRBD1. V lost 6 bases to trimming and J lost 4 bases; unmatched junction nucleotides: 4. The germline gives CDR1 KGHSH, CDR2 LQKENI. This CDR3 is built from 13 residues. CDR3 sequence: CASSSDRGYEQYF. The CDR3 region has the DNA TGTGCCAGCTCTTCGGACAGGGGTTACGAGCAGTACTTC.

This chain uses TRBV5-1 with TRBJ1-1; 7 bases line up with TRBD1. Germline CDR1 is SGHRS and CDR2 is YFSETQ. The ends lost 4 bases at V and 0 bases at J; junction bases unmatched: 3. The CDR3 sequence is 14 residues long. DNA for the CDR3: TGCGCCAGCAGCCCCGACAGGGTGAACACTGAAGCTTTCTTT. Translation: CASSPDRVNTEAFF.

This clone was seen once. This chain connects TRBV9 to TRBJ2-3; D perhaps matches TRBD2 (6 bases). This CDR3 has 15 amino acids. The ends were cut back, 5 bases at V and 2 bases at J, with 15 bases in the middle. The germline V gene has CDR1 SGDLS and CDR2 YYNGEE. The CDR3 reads CASRGVGDSTDTQYF. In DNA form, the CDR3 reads TGTGCCAGCAGAGGGGTAGGGGACTCCACAGATACGCAGTATTTT. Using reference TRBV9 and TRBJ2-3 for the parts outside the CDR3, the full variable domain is DSGVTQTPKHLITATGQRVTLRCSPRSGDLSVYWYQQSLDQGLQFLIQYYNGEERAKGNILERFSAQQFPDLHSELNLSSLELGDSALYFCASRGVGDSTDTQYFGPGTRLTVL.

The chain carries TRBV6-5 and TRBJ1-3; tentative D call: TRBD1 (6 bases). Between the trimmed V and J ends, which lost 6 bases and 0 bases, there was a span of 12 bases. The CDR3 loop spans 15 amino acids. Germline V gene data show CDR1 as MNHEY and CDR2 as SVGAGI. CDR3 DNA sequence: TGTGCCAGCAGCCTCAAGACAGGCTCTGGAAACACCATATATTTT. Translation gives CASSLKTGSGNTIYF.

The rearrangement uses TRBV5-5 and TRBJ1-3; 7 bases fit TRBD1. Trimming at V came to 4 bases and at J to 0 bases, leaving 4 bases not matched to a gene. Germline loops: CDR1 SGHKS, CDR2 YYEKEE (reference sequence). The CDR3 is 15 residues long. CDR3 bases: TGTGCCAGCAGCATGGACAGGAACTCTGGAAACACCATATATTTT. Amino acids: CASSMDRNSGNTIYF.

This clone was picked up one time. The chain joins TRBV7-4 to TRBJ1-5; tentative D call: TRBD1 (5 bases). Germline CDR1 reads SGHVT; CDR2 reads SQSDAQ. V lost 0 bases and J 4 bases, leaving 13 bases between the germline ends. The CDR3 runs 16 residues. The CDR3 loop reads CASSLAWTQDNQPQHF. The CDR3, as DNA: TGTGCCAGCAGCTTAGCGTGGACACAGGATAATCAGCCCCAGCATTTT.

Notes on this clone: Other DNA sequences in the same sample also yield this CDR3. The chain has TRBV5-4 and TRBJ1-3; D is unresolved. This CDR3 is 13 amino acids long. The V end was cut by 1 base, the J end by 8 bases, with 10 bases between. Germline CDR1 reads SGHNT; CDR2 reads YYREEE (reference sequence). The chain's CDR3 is CASSLTPLDTIYF. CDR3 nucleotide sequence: TGTGCCAGCAGCTTGACCCCTTTAGACACCATATATTTT.